These 19 T cell receptor beta chains were sequenced from one sample in a study of memory CD4+ T cells and cytomegalovirus serostatus. The sort gate was single viable CD3+CD4+CD8-CD45RO+ cells for memory CD4+ T cells. The repertoire was sequenced with immunoSEQ multiplex PCR; TCRdb's copy has only in-frame clones and lacks some. Of some 52,000 clones in the sample, under 80% were seen once. Sequenced material: memory CD4+ T cells from blood. These receptors all stem from an adult in good health and CMV-seronegative.

This rearrangement joins TRBV5-4 to TRBJ2-1; TRBD1 agrees at 7 bases. CDR3 length equals 15 residues. The junction had 8 bases not matched to a gene; V was cut back by 2 bases and J by 6 bases. Germline assignment: CDR1 SGHNT and CDR2 YYREEE (reference sequence). CDR3 region: CASSLGGLITNEQFF. As DNA, the CDR3 is TGTGCCAGCAGCTTAGGGGGCCTTATAACCAATGAGCAGTTCTTC.

The V gene is TRBV6-4, the J gene TRBJ1-2; D is perhaps TRBD1 (5 bases). The CDR3 has 11 amino acids. The ends were cut back, 3 bases at V and 7 bases at J, with 6 bases in the middle. The germline V gene encodes CDR1 MRHNA and CDR2 SNTAGT. This CDR3 reads CASSDGAGYTF. CDR3 DNA: TGTGCCAGCAGTGATGGGGCTGGCTACACCTTC.

This clone was seen a single time. The genes are TRBV7-6 and TRBJ2-5; 7 bases line up with TRBD1. The germline gives CDR1 SGHVS, CDR2 FNYEAQ. The CDR3 extends over 15 amino acids. The V and J ends lost 2 bases and 5 bases, in that order; junction bases with no gene match: 8. CDR3 sequence (DNA): TGTGCCAGCAGCTTATATCGGACCAGGGGGGAGACCCAGTACTTC. It encodes CASSLYRTRGETQYF.

The V gene is TRBV6-6, the J gene TRBJ1-3; D not certain. CDR1 is MNHNY, CDR2 SVGAGI, per germline (reference sequence). CDR3 length: 14 residues. V lost 2 bases and J 2 bases, leaving 7 bases between the germline ends. This CDR3 reads CASSYGDPGNTIYF. DNA for the CDR3: TGTGCCAGCAGTTACGGTGACCCTGGAAACACCATATATTTT.

This rearrangement joins TRBV5-1 to TRBJ2-1; TRBD1 might be the D (6 bases). Trimming took 4 bases from V and 0 from J, leaving 14 bases between them. This CDR3 region has 16 residues. From germline, CDR1 is SGHRS and CDR2 YFSETQ. The CDR3 DNA is TGCGCCAGCAGCGGGGGTCAACAGGGCTCCTACAATGAGCAGTTCTTC. Translation: CASSGGQQGSYNEQFF.

The chain is built from TRBV9 and TRBJ1-4, with D maybe TRBD1 (5 bases). There are 15 residues in the CDR3. Germline lookup yields CDR1 SGDLS and CDR2 YYNGEE. Between the trimmed V and J ends, which lost 4 bases and 3 bases, there was a span of 13 bases. The CDR3 region is CASSSAGTANEKLFF. The CDR3 DNA is TGTGCCAGCAGCTCAGCCGGGACGGCTAATGAAAAACTGTTTTTT.

This chain connects TRBV19 to TRBJ1-2; D may be TRBD1 (5 bases). The V end lost 7 bases, the J end lost 4 bases, and 13 bases lay between the germline ends. The length of the CDR3 is 13 residues. Looked up from germline, CDR1 is LNHDA and CDR2 is SQIVND (reference sequence). Written as DNA, the CDR3 is TGTGCCAGTAAATATAGCGGGGCCTATGGCTACACCTTC. Protein product: CASKYSGAYGYTF.

The chain carries TRBV4-1 and TRBJ2-3; 12 positions agree with TRBD2. Germline V gives CDR1 MGHRA, CDR2 YSYEKL. V was clipped by 10 bases and J by 6 bases; unmatched bases: 8. The CDR3 contains 14 residues. CDR3 sequence: CATRLTSGGDTQYF. CDR3 coding DNA: TGCGCCACGCGCCTAACTAGCGGGGGGGATACGCAGTATTTT.

This clone was seen more than once but under ten times. The CDR3 sequence: CASSAQGTGELFF. The DNA for the CDR3 is TGTGCCAGCAGTGCCCAGGGAACCGGGGAGCTGTTTTTT. This rearrangement joins TRBV6-1 to TRBJ2-2; weak D call: TRBD1 (5 bases). The CDR3 consists of 13 residues. Germline V gene lookup returns CDR1 MNHNS and CDR2 SASEGT. Deletions cut 4 bases from V and 5 bases from J, with 8 bases between.

This clone was seen a handful of times. The genes are TRBV9 and TRBJ1-6; possibly TRBD1 for D (6 bases). The CDR3 has 15 amino acids. In germline, CDR1 is SGDLS, CDR2 YYNGEE. The ends were cut back, 3 bases at V and 4 bases at J, with 11 bases in the middle. CDR3 sequence (DNA): TGTGCCAGCAGCGAGAGACAGGCATATAATTCACCCCTCCACTTT. It specifies CASSERQAYNSPLHF.

The chain combines TRBV6-4 with TRBJ1-3; the D gene is possibly TRBD1 (6 bases). CDR3 length: 18 amino acids. Germline lookup yields CDR1 MRHNA and CDR2 SNTAGT. V lost 7 bases and J 0 bases, leaving 22 bases between the germline ends. The CDR3 DNA is TGTGCCAGCACTAATCGGGGGCAGGGGACACCCTCTGGAAACACCATATATTTT. Translating gives CASTNRGQGTPSGNTIYF.

This clone was detected a few times. V and J are TRBV19 and TRBJ2-7; the D gene could be TRBD1 or TRBD2 (5 bases each). In germline, CDR1 is LNHDA, CDR2 SQIVND (reference sequence). Trimming stripped 3 bases from V and 7 bases from J, with 22 bases between. This CDR3 spans 16 amino acids. The DNA of the CDR3 is TGTGCCAGTAGTATCCGGGACGACACCCCTACGAATGAGCAGTACTTC. Translating gives CASSIRDDTPTNEQYF.

This clone was seen a handful of times. The chain has TRBV9 and TRBJ2-1; the D gene could be TRBD1 or TRBD2 (5 bases each). V dropped 4 bases and J dropped 5 bases, with 13 bases sitting between them. Per the germline V gene, CDR1 is SGDLS and CDR2 is YYNGEE. The CDR3 is 14 residues long. The CDR3 loop is CASSTQWGNNEQFF. CDR3 DNA: TGTGCCAGCAGCACCCAGTGGGGGAACAATGAGCAGTTCTTC.

This chain links TRBV25-1 with TRBJ1-1; D not certain. Trimming stripped 7 bases from V and 1 base from J, with 10 bases between. The germline gives CDR1 MGHDK, CDR2 SYGVNS. This CDR3 spans 13 amino acids. The CDR3 region is CASIGIGNTEAFF. DNA of the CDR3: TGTGCCAGCATAGGTATAGGGAACACTGAAGCTTTCTTT.

V is TRBV18 and J is TRBJ1-3; possible D gene TRBD1, 6 bases. Germline V CDR1 and CDR2: KGHSH, LQKENI. V was trimmed by 3 bases and J by 0 bases, leaving 15 bases between them. The CDR3 loop spans 17 amino acids. The CDR3 is CASSPWGRGHSGNTIYF. The CDR3 coding sequence is TGTGCCAGCTCACCCTGGGGCAGGGGCCACTCTGGAAACACCATATATTTT.

The rearrangement joins TRBV5-1 to TRBJ2-3; 8 bases fit TRBD1. The CDR3 runs to 15 residues. The germline gives CDR1 SGHRS, CDR2 YFSETQ. Trimming removed 2 bases from V and 4 bases from J; junction bases left unmatched: 6. The CDR3 loop reads CASSLKQGGSDTQYF. The CDR3 DNA reads as TGCGCCAGCAGCTTAAAACAGGGGGGATCAGATACGCAGTATTTT.

V usage is TRBV7-8 and J usage is TRBJ1-2, with D maybe TRBD1 (6 bases). This CDR3 contains 15 residues. V was cut by 7 bases and J by 2 bases, with 17 bases left in between. Germline V gene sequence: CDR1 SGHVS, CDR2 FQNEAQ. In nucleotides, the CDR3 is TGTGCCAGCACCCGGGGTATGGGGGCGAACTATGGCTACACCTTC. This encodes CASTRGMGANYGYTF.

This chain links TRBV6-1 with TRBJ1-2, with D hard to call. This CDR3 has 15 residues. The ends were cut back, 6 bases at V and 4 bases at J, with 18 bases in the middle. Germline V lookup: CDR1 MNHNS, CDR2 SASEGT. CDR3 in amino acids: CASSQNPDPRYGYTF. The CDR3 DNA reads TGTGCCAGCAGCCAGAACCCAGACCCCCGCTATGGCTACACCTTC.

The J gene is TRBJ2-1, the V gene TRBV7-8; D gene ambiguous. The V and J ends lost 5 bases and 8 bases respectively, with 16 bases between them. The CDR3 has 14 amino acids. Germline V gene lookup returns CDR1 SGHVS and CDR2 FQNEAQ. CDR3 nucleotide sequence: TGTGCCAGCAGCCTCTCACAGTTGAGCGATGAGCAGTTCTTC. Residues: CASSLSQLSDEQFF.